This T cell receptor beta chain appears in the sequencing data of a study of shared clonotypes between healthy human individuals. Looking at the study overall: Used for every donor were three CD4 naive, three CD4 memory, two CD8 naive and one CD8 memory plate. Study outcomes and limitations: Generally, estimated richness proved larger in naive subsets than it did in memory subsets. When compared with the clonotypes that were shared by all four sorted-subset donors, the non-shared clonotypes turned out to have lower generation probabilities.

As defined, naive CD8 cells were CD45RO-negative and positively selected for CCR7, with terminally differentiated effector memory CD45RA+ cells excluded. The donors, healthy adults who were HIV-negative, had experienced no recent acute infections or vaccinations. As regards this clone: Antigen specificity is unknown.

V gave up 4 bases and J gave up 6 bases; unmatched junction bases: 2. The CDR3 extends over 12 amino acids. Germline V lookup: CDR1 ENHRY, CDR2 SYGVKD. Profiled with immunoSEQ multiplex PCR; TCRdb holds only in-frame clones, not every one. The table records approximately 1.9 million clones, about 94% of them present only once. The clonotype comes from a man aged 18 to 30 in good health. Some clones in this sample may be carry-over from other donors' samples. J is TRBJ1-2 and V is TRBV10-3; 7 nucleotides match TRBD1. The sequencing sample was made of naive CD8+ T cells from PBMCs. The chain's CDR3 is CAISGTGNGYTF. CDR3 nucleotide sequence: TGTGCCATCAGTGGGACAGGTAATGGCTACACCTTC.